These 9 T cell receptor beta chains were sequenced from one sample in a study of blood T cell repertoires in COVID-19. Sequencing used immunoSEQ multiplex PCR; TCRdb keeps in-frame clones, though not all of them. Altogether about 230,000 clones are present, 88% being singletons, with the ten largest covering about 2.5%. The sample was PBMCs or T cells enriched from blood (not recorded which). All receptors come from a woman in her forties with acute COVID-19.

The rearrangement uses TRBV5-6 and TRBJ2-2; tentatively, D is TRBD2 (6 bases). V lost 6 bases, J lost 2 bases, and 8 bases lay in between. CDR1 and CDR2 from the germline V gene are SGHDT and YYEEEE. CDR3 length equals 13 residues. The CDR3 sequence is CASNSGNTGELFF. The CDR3 coding sequence is TGTGCCAGCAATAGCGGAAACACCGGGGAGCTGTTTTTT. The full variable domain, its missing parts supplied by reference TRBV5-6 and TRBJ2-2, is DAGVTQSPTHLIKTRGQQVTLRCSPKSGHDTVSWYQQALGQGPQFIFQYYEEEERQRGNFPDRFSGHQFPNYSSELNVNALLLGDSALYLCASNSGNTGELFFGEGSRLTVL.

The genes are TRBV6-2 or TRBV6-3 and TRBJ2-7; weak D call: TRBD1 (5 bases). The CDR3 is 16 amino acids. Between the trimmed V and J ends, which lost 1 base and 2 bases, there was a span of 15 bases. Germline values: CDR1 MNHEY, CDR2 SVGEGT. CDR3 DNA: TGTGCCAGCAGTTACTTGGGGCGAGGTGCTCCCTACGAGCAGTACTTC. This encodes CASSYLGRGAPYEQYF.

The chain couples TRBV19 to TRBJ2-7, with 12 bases aligning to TRBD1. CDR1 is LNHDA and CDR2 is SQIVND in the germline V gene (reference sequence). This CDR3 contains 15 residues. The trim removed 5 bases at V and 3 bases at J, leaving 5 bases unmatched. The CDR3 is CASSPGTGGNYEQYF. The CDR3 DNA is TGTGCCAGTAGTCCCGGGACAGGGGGCAACTACGAGCAGTACTTC.

As regards this clone: This sample also contains other DNA sequences that code for the same CDR3. The chain joins TRBV5-1 to TRBJ1-3, with D unresolved. Germline CDR1 reads SGHRS; CDR2 reads YFSETQ. The CDR3 totals 14 residues. V dropped 5 bases and J dropped 0 bases, with 9 bases sitting between them. CDR3 loop: CASSPGSSGNTIYF. The CDR3 DNA is TGCGCCAGCAGTCCAGGTAGCTCTGGAAACACCATATATTTT.

This chain links TRBV20-1 with TRBJ1-5; possibly TRBD1 for D (6 bases). The CDR3 loop spans 13 amino acids. Germline loops: CDR1 DFQATT, CDR2 SNEGSKA (reference sequence). V was trimmed by 3 bases and J by 5 bases, leaving 11 bases between them. The CDR3 coding sequence is TGCAGTGCTAGTCGGGGGGCCTATCAGCCCCAGCATTTT. Translated, it gives CSASRGAYQPQHF.

This clone appeared a single time. The gene calls are TRBV12-3 or TRBV12-4 and TRBJ1-2, with 8 bases fitting TRBD1. Unmatched junction bases numbered 7, after V lost 5 bases and J lost 8 bases. The CDR3 contains 13 residues. Here the CDR3 reads CASSRTGLAGYTF. Here the CDR3 DNA reads TGTGCCAGCAGTAGGACAGGGCTCGCGGGCTACACCTTC.

V gene TRBV4-1 combines with J gene TRBJ1-1, with D perhaps matching TRBD1 (5 bases). CDR3 length: 12 residues. Trimming cost V 7 bases and J 6 bases, with 12 bases left between them. Germline CDR1 is MGHRA and CDR2 is YSYEKL. Here the CDR3 reads CASTGRGAEAFF. CDR3 in DNA: TGCGCCAGCACGGGGCGGGGAGCTGAAGCTTTCTTT.

About this clone: The junction departs from germline at one end; a sequencing error may be responsible. J is TRBJ1-3 and V is TRBV10-3; the match to TRBD1 covers 11 bases. The length of the CDR3 is 15 residues. The germline CDR1 and CDR2 sequences are ENHRY and SYGVKD. DNA of the CDR3: TGTGCCATCAGTGACCGGGGACAGGGGGATAAAAGGATTACTTTT. Translated, it gives CAISDRGQGDKRITF.

The chain recombines TRBV7-8 with TRBJ1-5, with a possible D match to TRBD1 (5 bases). This CDR3 is 15 amino acids long. Germline V CDR1 and CDR2: SGHVS, FQNEAQ. Deletions cut 2 bases from V and 5 bases from J, with 13 bases between. The chain's CDR3 is CASSLRFRADQPQHF. The CDR3 coding sequence is TGTGCCAGCAGCTTACGTTTCAGGGCGGATCAGCCCCAGCATTTT.